This TCR beta chain was sequenced for a study of T cells after yellow fever vaccination (dated by TCRdb to the late 2010s). Looking at the study overall: Libraries from fractions with low cell numbers were prepared with the SMART-Seq v4 Ultra Low Input RNA kit. To follow T-cell clones before and after both primary and booster YFV17D yellow fever vaccination, bulk TCR alpha and beta repertoires underwent longitudinal sequencing. Two healthy male donors, one aged 18 to 29 and one aged 30 to 40 years, made up the cohort. Blood was drawn at multiple timepoints before and after primary and secondary immunization, with bulk PBMC replicates and cell subsets isolated. Results the study describes overall, beyond this receptor: Most clones expanded after primary vaccination (around 96% of CD4 and roughly 90% of CD8) were re-detected after the booster, suggesting that broad memory maintenance occurred. Because the study included only two donors, the extent to which the findings can be generalized is limited. A small fraction of clonotypes appeared in both the CD4 and CD8 compartments, likely as a result of convergent recombination. The secondary T-cell response was weaker than the primary response but faster, peaking on day 5 instead of day 15. Computational filtering was required because FACS-sorted repertoires could contain abundant contaminating clonotypes from the bulk population.

The treatment or condition label here, explained by the study, means: live attenuated yellow fever vaccine strain. A standard Ficoll-Paque protocol was used to isolate PBMCs from peripheral blood. Dynabeads CD4 and CD8 positive selection kits were used to isolate CD4 and CD8 T-cell fractions. TriZol was used to extract RNA from bulk PBMCs, from CD4 and CD8 fractions, and from dextramer-positive and dextramer-negative fractions. Reading from cysteine to phenylalanine, the CDR3 counts 13 amino acids. The only DNA kept is the CDR3, 39 bases in frame from the first base. At the junction V is shortened by 4 bases and J by 8 bases, with 15 bases in between. As encoded in the germline V gene (reference sequence), CDR1 is WNHNN while CDR2 is SYGVQD. TCR cDNA was made using 5'RACE template switching, a step that added a universal primer site and unique molecular identifiers. Priming of cDNA synthesis was performed from both the TCR alpha and TCR beta constant segments. Library amplification used two PCR steps, and the second PCR step added sample barcodes and sequencing adapters. Sequencing of the libraries was done on either Illumina HiSeq 2500 (2x100 bp) or NovaSeq (2x150 bp). The study's own analysis went as follows. Demultiplexing of reads and collapsing into UMI consensus sequences were performed with MIGEC, and V(D)J alignment was carried out with MiXCR. Clonotypes responding to the vaccine were identified with edgeR on replicate PBMC samples, with the criteria of FDR below 0.01 and a log2 fold change above 5 up to day 15. Each bulk clonotype was labeled CD4 or CD8 based on which sequenced repertoire, CD4 or CD8, contained the clonotype at higher abundance. Clones were called with MiXCR by TCRdb after fastp trimmed the public reads at Q25, and only in-frame beta chains were retained. One record per CDR3 amino acid sequence lists the most common genes and DNA. None of the V and J calls come from the authors' own analysis; TCRdb made them. The table for this sample lists 200,000 to 300,000 distinct CDR3 sequences; over 6.5% of them were counted only once. The top ten hold 0.85% to 1.2% of the sample.

This clonotype appeared many times. The antigen it binds to is not known. The sample holds no much larger clone one base away, and base qualities are not on file. This material consisted of CD4+ T cells sorted from PBMCs, taken on the day of the yellow fever booster vaccination. The V and J segments used are TRBV10-1 and TRBJ2-7; the D gene assignment is ambiguous. This clonotype originated in a man aged 30 to 45 who received the YFV17D yellow fever vaccine. The base sequence is TGCGCCAGCAGTGCCCGAACCTTAAATAAGCAGTACTTC. It is translated as CASSARTLNKQYF.